This T cell receptor (beta chain) was observed in a study of Ad26.COV2.S vaccination and SARS-CoV-2 variants. Study details: Once or twice, 56 days apart, Ad26.COV2.S was delivered intramuscularly.

The treatment: roughly 19 received Ad26.COV2.S at low or high dose, single or two shots; 5 received placebo; per-sample allocation not given. Sampling happened 63 days after the first vaccine or placebo injection. Expression of Wuhan-strain SARS-CoV-2 spike came from the Ad26 vector that formed the vaccine. General study points: An underestimation of total T cell responses may have resulted from the TCR breadth and depth analyses.

Per the germline V gene, CDR1 is SNHLY and CDR2 is FYNNEI. V lost 2 bases and J 2 bases, leaving 10 bases between the germline ends. The CDR3 has 14 residues. Sequencing was performed with immunoSEQ multiplex PCR; in TCRdb, only in-frame clones are kept and a portion is missing. The sample carries about 370,000 clones, about 89% recorded once. This clone is a singleton in its sample. Its target is unknown. The sequences come from peripheral blood, collected in a trial of Ad26.COV2.S vaccine versus placebo. The chain uses TRBV2 and TRBJ2-7, with D possibly being TRBD2 (5 bases). This sequence originates from a person between 18 and 60 years old who received the Ad26.COV2.S COVID-19 vaccine or a placebo. Here the CDR3 reads CASSERSGTYEQYF. CDR3 coding DNA: TGTGCCAGCAGTGAAAGATCCGGGACCTACGAGCAGTACTTC.